Detailed here is one T cell receptor (beta chain). Its antigen is still unknown. These data are taken from a study of lymphopenia after photon versus proton radiotherapy. Findings of the study overall: Photon-treated patients lost naive T cells and TCR diversity; proton-treated stayed stable. Post-nadir TCR diversity decline inversely tracked overall survival among those who died. Authors raise, but do not show, better survival with proton therapy. After the lymphocyte nadir, photon-treated repertoires showed oligoclonal expansion, especially of CD8+ Temra cells.

This table comes from immunoSEQ multiplex PCR, and its TCRdb copy is limited to in-frame clones, with some not included. The table has tens of thousands of clones, approximately 86% seen once. The CDR3 runs to 17 residues. Germline-derived CDR1 and CDR2 are SEHNR and FQNEAQ (reference sequence). The junction had 9 bases not matched to a gene; V was cut back by 0 bases and J by 2 bases. The starting material was peripheral blood, obtained from a patient treated with proton-based radiotherapy. This chain connects TRBV7-9 to TRBJ2-5; TRBD2 aligns across 7 bases. This clonotype originated in a woman in her 70s with pancreatic cancer. Some clones in this sample may be carry-over from other donors' samples. CDR3 loop: CASSLAVRGVGQETQYF. In DNA form, the CDR3 reads TGTGCCAGCAGCTTAGCGGTTCGGGGGGTCGGACAAGAGACCCAGTACTTC.